This T cell receptor beta chain stems from a study of T cell responses to AZD1222 COVID-19 vaccine. Overall study: The study pooled second doses at about 4 or about 12 weeks.

TCRdb's table, derived via immunoSEQ multiplex PCR, lists solely in-frame clones and lacks some. This table has about 110,000 clones, around 90% appearing once. Of note for this clone: Its antigen is currently unknown.

Trimming stripped 0 bases from V and 3 bases from J, with 14 bases between. The length of the CDR3 is 17 residues. Germline V gives CDR1 LGHNA, CDR2 YSLEER. General observations from the study: The CD4 TCRs associated with vaccination extended across spike and predominated at 160-218 and 743-854. Clonal diversity was possibly underestimated; the donors were predominantly white British and more often female.

This TCR came from an adult in good health. The V gene is TRBV4-3, the J gene TRBJ1-4, with a tentative D call TRBD1 (6 bases). The sample here was peripheral blood, taken on day 0 of AZD1222 vaccination. The DNA of the CDR3 is TGCGCCAGCAGCCAAGACAGGCAGGGGTTGGCTAATGAAAAACTGTTTTTT. Translation gives CASSQDRQGLANEKLFF.